This TCR beta chain emerged from a study of technical replicates of blood from a few donors. Here immunoSEQ multiplex PCR was the method, and the copy in TCRdb shows in-frame clones only, minus some. This repertoire shows roughly 85,000 clones, 85% to 95% found once; its top ten account for 0.2% to 0.3%. Germline assignment: CDR1 SEHNR and CDR2 FQNEAQ (reference sequence). There are 17 residues in the CDR3. Trimming cost V 3 bases and J 6 bases; bases outside gene matches: 11. The origin of this receptor is a human donor in good health. The specimen was T cells isolated from PBMCs. J is TRBJ1-4 and V is TRBV7-9, with 9 bases that match TRBD1. CDR3 sequence: CASSFGPTGGGDEKLFF. The CDR3 nucleotides read TGTGCCAGCAGCTTTGGCCCGACAGGGGGAGGAGATGAAAAACTGTTTTTT.